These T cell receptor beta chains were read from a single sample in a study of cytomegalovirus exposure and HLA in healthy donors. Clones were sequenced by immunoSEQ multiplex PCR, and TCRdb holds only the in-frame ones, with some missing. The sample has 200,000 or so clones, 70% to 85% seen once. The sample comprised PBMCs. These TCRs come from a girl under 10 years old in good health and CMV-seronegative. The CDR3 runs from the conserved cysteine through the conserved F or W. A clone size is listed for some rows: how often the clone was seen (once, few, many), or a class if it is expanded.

CDR3aa: CSVTSPRKTGELFF
abundance: few
v_gene: TRBV29-1

CDR3aa: CASRITGEGNYTF
abundance: NA
v_gene: TRBV5-1

CDR3aa: CASSDGWTATLGEQYF
abundance: NA
v_gene: TRBV2

CDR3aa: CAISYRGLEPQHF
abundance: few
v_gene: TRBV10-3

CDR3aa: CASSYEAGVRYNEQFF
abundance: few
v_gene: TRBV6-5

CDR3aa: CASSPPTRTDTQYF
abundance: NA
v_gene: TRBV4-1

CDR3aa: CASSQSRTVRQPQHF
abundance: NA
v_gene: TRBV23-1

CDR3aa: CASSWTNTDTQYF
abundance: few
v_gene: TRBV9

CDR3aa: CSVEDRAGRKGGYTF
abundance: NA
v_gene: TRBV29-1

CDR3aa: CASSTTAYGYTF
abundance: NA
v_gene: TRBV2

CDR3aa: CASSEVTGNYGYTF
abundance: NA
v_gene: TRBV6-4

CDR3aa: CASSIWDRKETQYF
abundance: NA
v_gene: TRBV19

CDR3aa: CASSPNYEQYF
abundance: NA
v_gene: TRBV18

CDR3aa: CASSQDPGYYGYTF
abundance: few
v_gene: TRBV14

CDR3aa: CASGQASYNEQFF
abundance: NA
v_gene: TRBV7-9

CDR3aa: CASSLGGGGGGNTIYF
abundance: NA
v_gene: TRBV7-9

CDR3aa: CARRYSNQPQHF
abundance: few
v_gene: TRBV11-3

CDR3aa: CASSIALEPEQYF
abundance: NA
v_gene: TRBV5-4

CDR3aa: CASSLDSNYEQYF
abundance: NA
v_gene: TRBV7-9

CDR3aa: CAISEPGSLTSNPTDTQYF
abundance: NA
v_gene: TRBV10-3

CDR3aa: CASSPTGLGGRAFF
abundance: NA
v_gene: TRBV27

CDR3aa: CASSVAPGGADTGELFF
abundance: once
v_gene: TRBV9

CDR3aa: CASSFGESYEQYF
abundance: NA
v_gene: TRBV27

CDR3aa: CASSPFPPPGTEAFF
abundance: NA
v_gene: TRBV18

CDR3aa: CASSSRSPRGAFF
abundance: once
v_gene: TRBV7-9

CDR3aa: CASTRGTSGSPDTQYF
abundance: few
v_gene: TRBV19

CDR3aa: CASSPRGVANTGELFF
abundance: NA
v_gene: TRBV18

CDR3aa: CASSSDFIYEQCF
abundance: NA
v_gene: TRBV7-2

CDR3aa: CASSLYRGQSTGELFF
abundance: NA
v_gene: TRBV11-1

CDR3aa: CASSGGTSGYEQYF
abundance: once
v_gene: TRBV5-6

CDR3aa: CASSHLLGGADTEAFF
abundance: NA
v_gene: TRBV4-2

CDR3aa: CASRRDRSSGNTIYF
abundance: NA
v_gene: TRBV19

CDR3aa: CATSSGTGANTGELFF
abundance: NA
v_gene: TRBV7-7

CDR3aa: CASSIARLAGNTGELFF
abundance: NA
v_gene: TRBV19

CDR3aa: CASRDRGRLPYEQYF
abundance: NA
v_gene: TRBV27

CDR3aa: CASSRDIPNEKLFF
abundance: NA
v_gene: TRBV6-6

CDR3aa: CASSKRADRADGYTF
abundance: once
v_gene: TRBV7-9

CDR3aa: CASSPDTGTAFF
abundance: NA
v_gene: TRBV5-4

CDR3aa: CAWHSYGTAYTEAFF
abundance: few
v_gene: TRBV30

CDR3aa: CASSIDLPSGSASYEQYF
abundance: NA
v_gene: TRBV19

CDR3aa: CAWTRGTAYGYEQYF
abundance: NA
v_gene: TRBV30

CDR3aa: CASSPRQGIYEQYF
abundance: NA
v_gene: TRBV13

CDR3aa: CSVEDDLNTEAFF
abundance: NA
v_gene: TRBV29-1

CDR3aa: CASSLGQRHYEQYF
abundance: NA
v_gene: TRBV19

CDR3aa: CASKTGGAPSGANVLTF
abundance: NA
v_gene: TRBV27

CDR3aa: CASTRVGTGNGYTF
abundance: few
v_gene: TRBV6-5

CDR3aa: CSVVSGNAYEQYF
abundance: once
v_gene: TRBV29-1

CDR3aa: CASTTFSGANVLTF
abundance: NA
v_gene: TRBV27